These 28 T cell receptor beta chains originate from one sample sequenced in a study of shared clonotypes between healthy human individuals. Data came from immunoSEQ multiplex PCR; TCRdb stores just in-frame clones and leaves some out. The data contain hundreds of thousands of clones, 73% of them singletons. The sample consisted of memory CD4+ T cells sorted from blood. Subset defined: CD45RA-negative fraction. Receptor source: a woman aged 25 to 39 in good health.

The gene calls are TRBV5-6 and TRBJ2-1; D is ambiguous. V was trimmed by 4 bases and J by 1 base, leaving 15 bases between them. Per the germline V gene, CDR1 is SGHDT and CDR2 is YYEEEE. The CDR3 extends over 16 amino acids. The CDR3, as DNA: TGTGCCAGCAGCCCGGTAAAGGACGGGTCCTACAATGAGCAGTTCTTC. Translated, it gives CASSPVKDGSYNEQFF.

The genes are TRBV2 and TRBJ1-1; 7 bases are shared with TRBD1. J gave up 0 bases and V 5 bases, and 6 bases lay outside the gene matches. This CDR3 comprises 15 residues. Germline V gives CDR1 SNHLY, CDR2 FYNNEI. CDR3 protein: CASSWDSLMNTEAFF. In nucleotides, the CDR3 is TGTGCCAGCAGTTGGGACAGCCTCATGAACACTGAAGCTTTCTTT.

The genes are TRBV5-1 and TRBJ2-5; D is possibly TRBD1 (5 bases). CDR1 and CDR2 from the germline V gene are SGHRS and YFSETQ. The CDR3 totals 15 residues. V was cut by 0 bases and J by 3 bases, with 12 bases left in between. The CDR3 region is CASSLVFKGKETQYF. CDR3 in DNA: TGCGCCAGCAGCTTGGTGTTCAAGGGGAAAGAGACCCAGTACTTC.

This clone has just a few counts. The chain employs TRBV2 and TRBJ2-2; D is ambiguous. V was pared by 6 bases and J by 3 bases, with 11 bases between. The germline CDR1 and CDR2 sequences are SNHLY and FYNNEI. The CDR3 extends over 14 amino acids. The CDR3 DNA sequence: TGTGCCAGCAGAGGACCCGAACACACCGGGGAGCTGTTTTTT. Translating it yields CASRGPEHTGELFF.

The rearrangement joins TRBV5-1 to TRBJ2-7, with D possibly matching TRBD2 (5 bases). Germline V CDR1 and CDR2: SGHRS, YFSETQ. This CDR3 is built from 14 residues. V lost 4 bases and J 3 bases, leaving 14 bases between the germline ends. The CDR3 loop reads CASSTASIRYEQYF. CDR3 DNA sequence: TGCGCCAGCAGCACCGCTAGCATCCGCTACGAGCAGTACTTC.

This sequence joins TRBV28 and TRBJ1-3; TRBD1 agrees at 8 bases. The CDR3 extends over 16 amino acids. Unmatched junction bases numbered 5, after V lost 4 bases and J lost 0 bases. Germline lookup yields CDR1 MDHEN and CDR2 SYDVKM. Written as DNA, the CDR3 is TGTGCCAGCAGTTGGGACAGGCGGCGCTCTGGAAACACCATATATTTT. Amino acid sequence: CASSWDRRRSGNTIYF.

V usage is TRBV7-9 and J usage is TRBJ1-1; 9 bases are a match to TRBD1. This CDR3 region has 14 residues. CDR1 is SEHNR, CDR2 FQNEAQ, per germline (reference sequence). The ends lost 5 bases at V and 5 bases at J; junction bases unmatched: 6. The CDR3 DNA is TGTGCCAGCAGCGAACAGGGGGCCTGGACTGAAGCTTTCTTT. Amino acids: CASSEQGAWTEAFF.

The rearrangement uses TRBV6-6 and TRBJ2-1; maybe TRBD2 (5 bases). Germline V gene lookup returns CDR1 MNHNY and CDR2 SVGAGI (reference sequence). The V gene lost 0 bases and the J gene lost 9 bases, with 15 bases spanning the gap. CDR3 length equals 15 residues. Here the CDR3 DNA reads TGTGCCAGCAGTTACTCTACTAGTCCGGGGAGTGAGCAGTTCTTC. Encoded protein: CASSYSTSPGSEQFF.

This clone was seen only a few times. Other DNA sequences in this sample translate to the same CDR3. V and J are TRBV5-6 and TRBJ2-3; 14 nucleotides agree with TRBD2. The junction had 3 bases not matched to a gene; V was cut back by 4 bases and J by 5 bases. This CDR3 has 15 amino acids. The germline CDR1 and CDR2 sequences are SGHDT and YYEEEE. CDR3 nucleotide sequence: TGTGCCAGCAGCCCGGGGACTAGCGGGAGAGATACGCAGTATTTT. The encoded protein is CASSPGTSGRDTQYF.

The V and J genes are TRBV30 and TRBJ1-3; no clear D. Germline CDR1 GTSNPN, CDR2 SVGIG (reference sequence). The CDR3 extends over 13 amino acids. CDR3 sequence reads: CAAGRSSGNTIYF. For the CDR3, the DNA is TGTGCGGCGGGCCGGAGCTCTGGAAACACCATATATTTT.

This sequence joins TRBV6-6 and TRBJ2-7; tentatively, D is TRBD1 (6 bases). V lost 5 bases and J lost 0, with 8 bases in between. Germline V gives CDR1 MNHNY, CDR2 SVGAGI (reference sequence). The CDR3 has 13 residues. The CDR3 sequence: CASSGQSSYEQYF. DNA of the CDR3: TGTGCCAGCAGTGGACAGAGCTCCTACGAGCAGTACTTC.

The chain has TRBV6-6 and TRBJ2-7, with D possibly being TRBD1 (5 bases). The CDR3 runs 11 residues. The germline gives CDR1 MNHNY, CDR2 SVGAGI (reference sequence). The V gene lost 6 bases and the J gene lost 11 bases, with 14 bases spanning the gap. The CDR3 DNA reads TGTGCCAGCAGCACGTCGGACAAGGAGTACTTC. Translated, it gives CASSTSDKEYF.

The rearrangement joins TRBV6-1 to TRBJ1-1, with no clear D. From germline, CDR1 is MNHNS and CDR2 SASEGT. V was pared by 7 bases and J by 5 bases, with 14 bases between. This CDR3 comprises 13 residues. CDR3 in amino acids: CASILRGGTEAFF. As DNA, the CDR3 is TGTGCCAGCATTTTACGGGGTGGTACTGAAGCTTTCTTT.

J is TRBJ1-5 and V is TRBV28; tentatively, D is TRBD1 (6 bases). V lost 3 bases and J 4 bases, leaving 13 bases between the germline ends. Germline CDR1 MDHEN, CDR2 SYDVKM. The CDR3 runs 15 residues. In nucleotides, the CDR3 is TGTGCCAGCAGTTTGATCGGGGGCAGAAATCAGCCCCAGCATTTT. Translation: CASSLIGGRNQPQHF.

The V gene is TRBV6-6, the J gene TRBJ1-5, with unresolved D. The CDR3 sequence is 13 residues long. Germline V CDR1 and CDR2: MNHNY, SVGAGI (reference sequence). The V end was cut by 2 bases, the J end by 6 bases, with 8 bases between. This CDR3 reads CASSYLGIQPQHF. CDR3 coding DNA: TGTGCCAGCAGTTACCTAGGGATTCAGCCCCAGCATTTT.

V and J are TRBV5-6 and TRBJ2-5; D is unclear. V was cut by 4 bases and J by 5 bases, with 6 bases left in between. This CDR3 is 11 amino acids long. Per the germline V gene, CDR1 is SGHDT and CDR2 is YYEEEE. DNA of the CDR3: TGTGCCAGCAGCACCACCGAGACCCAGTACTTC. Translation gives CASSTTETQYF.

This clone was seen once. The V and J genes are TRBV5-1 and TRBJ1-1, with D perhaps matching TRBD1 (5 bases). This CDR3 contains 13 residues. V lost 4 bases and J 5 bases, leaving 12 bases between the germline ends. Germline CDR1 is SGHRS and CDR2 is YFSETQ. The CDR3: CASSPGGGTEAFF. Written as DNA, the CDR3 is TGCGCCAGCAGCCCGGGGGGTGGGACTGAAGCTTTCTTT.

V usage is TRBV19 and J usage is TRBJ2-2; D might be TRBD1 or TRBD2, each matching 5 bases. The length of the CDR3 is 16 residues. CDR1 and CDR2 from the germline V gene are LNHDA and SQIVND (reference sequence). V was cut by 3 bases and J by 4 bases, with 15 bases left in between. The CDR3 coding sequence is TGTGCCAGTAGTATCGGCGAAGGTGGGGGCACCGGGGAGCTGTTTTTT. It specifies CASSIGEGGGTGELFF. The whole variable domain, filled in from reference TRBV19 and TRBJ2-2, reads DGGITQSPKYLFRKEGQNVTLSCEQNLNHDAMYWYRQDPGQGLRLIYYSQIVNDFQKGDIAEGYSVSREKKESFPLTVTSAQKNPTAFYLCASSIGEGGGTGELFFGEGSRLTVL.

This clone was seen a single time. J is TRBJ2-7 and V is TRBV5-1, with a tentative D call TRBD1 (5 bases). V gave up 0 bases and J gave up 0 bases, with 7 bases separating them. The V gene's germline CDR1 is SGHRS and CDR2 YFSETQ. CDR3 length equals 14 residues. For the CDR3, the DNA is TGCGCCAGCAGCTTGGCAGACAGCTCCTACGAGCAGTACTTC. Translating it yields CASSLADSSYEQYF.

The rearrangement uses TRBV30 and TRBJ1-4, with TRBD1 matching over 11 bases. The CDR3 spans 13 residues. Germline CDR1 is GTSNPN and CDR2 is SVGIG (reference sequence). The V segment lost 4 bases and the J segment 11 bases; nucleotides outside the gene matches: 6. The CDR3 coding sequence is TGTGCCTGGACCCGGACAGGGGGCGAGAAACTGTTTTTT. It yields the protein CAWTRTGGEKLFF.

This chain joins TRBV18 and TRBJ2-7; D possibly matches TRBD1 or TRBD2 (6 bases each). Germline CDR1 and CDR2: KGHSH and LQKENI. CDR3 size: 15 residues. Trimming pared 3 bases from V and 9 bases from J, leaving 21 bases between. The CDR3 DNA is TGTGCCAGCTCACCGCGGGACACAGGGCCTTCGGTGCAGTACTTC. It encodes CASSPRDTGPSVQYF. The full variable domain, completed using reference TRBV18 and TRBJ2-7, is NAGVMQNPRHLVRRRGQEARLRCSPMKGHSHVYWYRQLPEEGLKFMVYLQKENIIDESGMPKERFSAEFPKEGPSILRIQQVVRGDSAAYFCASSPRDTGPSVQYFGPGTRLTVT.

This clone was seen once. This chain connects TRBV6-5 to TRBJ2-7; TRBD2 agrees at 10 bases. The trim removed 5 bases at V and 3 bases at J, leaving 4 bases unmatched. The CDR3 contains 14 residues. The germline V gene has CDR1 MNHEY and CDR2 SVGAGI. The CDR3 DNA is TGTGCCAGCAGTCCGGGACTAGCGTTCTACGAGCAGTACTTC. Residues: CASSPGLAFYEQYF.

The J gene is TRBJ2-7, the V gene TRBV27, with TRBD2 matching over 8 bases. V shed 3 bases and J 3 bases; nucleotides not matched to a gene: 1. Germline V gives CDR1 MNHEY, CDR2 SMNVEV (reference sequence). CDR3 size: 13 residues. CDR3 region: CASSFAGGYEQYF. The CDR3 region has the DNA TGTGCCAGCAGTTTTGCGGGAGGCTACGAGCAGTACTTC.

This chain uses TRBV2 with TRBJ2-1; TRBD2 aligns across 13 bases. CDR1 and CDR2 (germline): SNHLY, FYNNEI. The CDR3 is 15 amino acids. Trimming cost V 5 bases and J 8 bases; bases outside gene matches: 6. The CDR3 sequence: CASSPGTSGVYEQFF. For the CDR3, the DNA is TGTGCCAGCAGTCCCGGGACTAGCGGGGTCTATGAGCAGTTCTTC.

This clone has just a few counts. The chain carries TRBV10-1 and TRBJ2-2; D remains unclear. The germline V gene encodes CDR1 WNHNN and CDR2 SYGVQD (reference sequence). V lost 2 bases, J lost 6 bases, and 4 bases lay in between. The length of the CDR3 is 12 residues. The CDR3 sequence is CASSEGSGELFF. In DNA, the CDR3 is TGCGCCAGCAGTGAGGGGTCCGGGGAGCTGTTTTTT.

The chain joins TRBV4-1 to TRBJ2-5; D not certain. The CDR3 loop spans 15 amino acids. V lost 0 bases and J lost 4, with 12 bases in between. The germline gives CDR1 MGHRA, CDR2 YSYEKL. CDR3 nucleotide sequence: TGCGCCAGCAGCCAAGATCCGGACCACCTAGAGACCCAGTACTTC. This encodes CASSQDPDHLETQYF.

This clone appeared once. The chain couples TRBV5-1 to TRBJ2-3; D remains unclear. Germline CDR1 reads SGHRS; CDR2 reads YFSETQ. Trimming took off 3 bases at V and 0 bases at J, with 8 bases between the two ends. This CDR3 contains 14 residues. CDR3 region: CASSSYWSTDTQYF. Written as DNA, the CDR3 is TGCGCCAGCAGCTCGTACTGGAGCACAGATACGCAGTATTTT.

The sample holds a few counts of this clone. The V and J genes are TRBV6-6 and TRBJ2-7, with D perhaps TRBD1 (6 bases). The germline CDR1 and CDR2 sequences are MNHNY and SVGAGI (reference sequence). This CDR3 contains 15 residues. Trimming pared 5 bases from V and 3 bases from J, leaving 17 bases between. The CDR3 DNA reads TGTGCCAGCAGTGGTCGGGACACGGCGGGCTACGAGCAGTACTTC. As protein: CASSGRDTAGYEQYF.